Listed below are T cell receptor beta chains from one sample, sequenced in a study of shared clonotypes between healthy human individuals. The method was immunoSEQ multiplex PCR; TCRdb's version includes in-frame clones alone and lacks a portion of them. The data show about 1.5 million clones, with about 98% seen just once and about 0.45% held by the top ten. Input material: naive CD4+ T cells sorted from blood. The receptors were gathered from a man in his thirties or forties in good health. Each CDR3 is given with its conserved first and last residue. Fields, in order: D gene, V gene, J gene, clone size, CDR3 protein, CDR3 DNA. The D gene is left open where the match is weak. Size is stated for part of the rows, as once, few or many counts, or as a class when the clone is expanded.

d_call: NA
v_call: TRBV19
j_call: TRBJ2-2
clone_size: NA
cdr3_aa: CASSQQGIGELFF
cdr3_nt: TGTGCCAGTAGCCAACAAGGCATCGGGGAGCTGTTTTTT

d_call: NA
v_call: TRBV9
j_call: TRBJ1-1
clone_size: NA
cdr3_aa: CASRRDPDTEAFF
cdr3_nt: TGTGCCAGCAGGCGGGACCCTGACACTGAAGCTTTCTTT

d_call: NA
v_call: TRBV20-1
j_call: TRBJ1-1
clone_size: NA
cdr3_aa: CSASRGVGAFF
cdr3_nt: TGCAGTGCTAGCAGGGGTGTCGGAGCTTTCTTT

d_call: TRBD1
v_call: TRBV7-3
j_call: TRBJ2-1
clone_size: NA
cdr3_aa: CASSLSRTGNEQFF
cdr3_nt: TGTGCCAGCAGCTTAAGTCGGACAGGGAATGAGCAGTTCTTC

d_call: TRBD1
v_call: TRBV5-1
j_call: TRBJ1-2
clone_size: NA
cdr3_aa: CASSLNRQGSYGYTF
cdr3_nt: TGCGCCAGCAGCTTAAACCGACAGGGCTCCTATGGCTACACCTTC

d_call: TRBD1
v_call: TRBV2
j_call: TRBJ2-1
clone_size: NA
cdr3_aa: CASSVQGAGNEQFF
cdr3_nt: TGTGCCAGCAGTGTACAGGGGGCAGGCAATGAGCAGTTCTTC

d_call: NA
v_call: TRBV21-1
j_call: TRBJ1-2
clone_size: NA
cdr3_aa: CARKIYYGYTF
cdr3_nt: TGTGCCAGGAAGATCTACTATGGCTACACCTTC

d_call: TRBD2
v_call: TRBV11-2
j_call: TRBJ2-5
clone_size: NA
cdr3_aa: CASSYSGSQETQYF
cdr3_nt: TGTGCCAGCAGCTACAGCGGGAGTCAAGAGACCCAGTACTTC

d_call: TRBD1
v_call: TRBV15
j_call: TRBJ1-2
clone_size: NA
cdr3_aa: CATSRNQRGRDGYTF
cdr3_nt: TGTGCCACCAGCAGAAATCAAAGGGGGCGCGATGGCTACACCTTC

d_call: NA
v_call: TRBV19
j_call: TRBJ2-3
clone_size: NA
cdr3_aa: CANRQKAHTDTQYF
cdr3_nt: TGTGCCAATAGGCAAAAGGCACACACAGATACGCAGTATTTT

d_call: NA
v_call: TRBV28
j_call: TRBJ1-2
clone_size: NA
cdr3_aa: CASSFLGDGYTF
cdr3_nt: TGTGCCAGCAGTTTCTTGGGGGATGGCTACACCTTC

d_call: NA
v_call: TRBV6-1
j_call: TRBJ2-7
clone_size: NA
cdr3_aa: CASCFSSYEQYF
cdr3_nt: TGTGCCAGCTGCTTTAGCTCCTACGAGCAGTACTTC

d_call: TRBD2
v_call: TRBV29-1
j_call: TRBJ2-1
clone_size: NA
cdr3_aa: CSVERGTSDYNEQFF
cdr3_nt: TGCAGCGTTGAAAGGGGGACTAGCGACTACAATGAGCAGTTCTTC

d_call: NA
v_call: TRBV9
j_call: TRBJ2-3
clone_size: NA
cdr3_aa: CASTEAGTDTQYF
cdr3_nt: TGTGCCAGCACAGAAGCCGGCACAGATACGCAGTATTTT

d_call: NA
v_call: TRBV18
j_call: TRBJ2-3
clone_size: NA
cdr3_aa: CASSPGTTDTQYF
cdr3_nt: TGTGCCAGCTCACCAGGCACTACAGATACGCAGTATTTT

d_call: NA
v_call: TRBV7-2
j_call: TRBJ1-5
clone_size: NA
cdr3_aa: CASSSTAFSNQPQHF
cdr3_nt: TGTGCCAGCAGCTCGACCGCTTTCAGCAATCAGCCCCAGCATTTT

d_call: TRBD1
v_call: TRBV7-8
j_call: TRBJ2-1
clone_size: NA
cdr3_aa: CASSLPRGQGHNEQFF
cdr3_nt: TGTGCCAGCAGCTTACCCAGAGGACAGGGCCACAATGAGCAGTTCTTC

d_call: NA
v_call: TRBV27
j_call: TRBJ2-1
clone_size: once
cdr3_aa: CASSFLGNEQFF
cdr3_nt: TGTGCCAGCAGTTTCTTAGGGAATGAGCAGTTCTTC

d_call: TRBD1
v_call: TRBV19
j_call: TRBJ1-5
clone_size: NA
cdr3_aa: CASSKDRGLGQPQHF
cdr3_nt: TGTGCCAGTAGTAAGGACAGGGGATTGGGCCAGCCCCAGCATTTT

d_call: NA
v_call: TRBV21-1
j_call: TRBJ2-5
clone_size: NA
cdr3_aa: CASSMDTPQLQETQYF
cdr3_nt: TGTGCCAGCAGCATGGACACTCCACAGCTCCAAGAGACCCAGTACTTC

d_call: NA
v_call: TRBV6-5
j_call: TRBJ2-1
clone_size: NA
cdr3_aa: CASSYSLNEQFF
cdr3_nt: TGTGCCAGCAGTTACTCGTTAAATGAGCAGTTCTTC

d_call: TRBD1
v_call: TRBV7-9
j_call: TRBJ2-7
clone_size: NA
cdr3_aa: CASSSRTGYEQYF
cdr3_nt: TGTGCCAGCAGCTCCCGGACAGGCTACGAGCAGTACTTC

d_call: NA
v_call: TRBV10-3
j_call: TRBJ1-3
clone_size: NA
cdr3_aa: CAISEPARGLSGNTIYF
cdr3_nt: TGTGCCATCAGTGAGCCGGCCAGGGGCCTCTCTGGAAACACCATATATTTT

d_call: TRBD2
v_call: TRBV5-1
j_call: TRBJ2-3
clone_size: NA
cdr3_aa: CASSLGAGGGGDTQYF
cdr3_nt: TGCGCCAGCAGCTTGGGAGCGGGAGGTGGGGGAGATACGCAGTATTTT

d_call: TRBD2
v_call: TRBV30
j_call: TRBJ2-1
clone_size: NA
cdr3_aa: CAWRPKPGLGLNEQFF
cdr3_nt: TGTGCCTGGAGACCGAAACCGGGACTAGGGCTTAATGAGCAGTTCTTC

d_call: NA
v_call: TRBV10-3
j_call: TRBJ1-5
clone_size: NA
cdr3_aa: CAISDEPYSNQPQHF
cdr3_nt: TGTGCCATCAGTGACGAGCCCTATAGCAATCAGCCCCAGCATTTT

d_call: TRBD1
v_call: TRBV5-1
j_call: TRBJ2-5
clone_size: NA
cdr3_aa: CASSRGQGGETQYF
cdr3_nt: TGCGCCAGCAGCAGGGGACAGGGAGGGGAGACCCAGTACTTC

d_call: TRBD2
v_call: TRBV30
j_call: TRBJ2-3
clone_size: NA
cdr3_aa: CAWSVLSGIADTQYF
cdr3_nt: TGTGCCTGGAGCGTCCTTAGCGGGATCGCAGATACGCAGTATTTT

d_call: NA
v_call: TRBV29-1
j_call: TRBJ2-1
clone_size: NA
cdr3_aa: CSVLWTVYNEQFF
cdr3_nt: TGCAGCGTCCTATGGACCGTCTACAATGAGCAGTTCTTC

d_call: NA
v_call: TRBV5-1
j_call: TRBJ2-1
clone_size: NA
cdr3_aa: CASSLSSSWVGNEQFF
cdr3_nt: TGCGCCAGCAGCTTGTCCTCTAGCTGGGTCGGCAATGAGCAGTTCTTC

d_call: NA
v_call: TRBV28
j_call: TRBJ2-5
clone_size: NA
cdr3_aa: CASSLGGRGWTQYF
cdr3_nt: TGTGCCAGCAGTTTAGGGGGACGGGGGTGGACCCAGTACTTC

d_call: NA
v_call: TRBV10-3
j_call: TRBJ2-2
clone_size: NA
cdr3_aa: CAISARDTGELFF
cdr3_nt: TGTGCCATCAGTGCTCGGGACACCGGGGAGCTGTTTTTT

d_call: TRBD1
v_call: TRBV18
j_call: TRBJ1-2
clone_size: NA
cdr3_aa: CASSANDRGLGYTF
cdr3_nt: TGTGCCAGCTCAGCCAATGACAGGGGGCTTGGCTACACCTTC

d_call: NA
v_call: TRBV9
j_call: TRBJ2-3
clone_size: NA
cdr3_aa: CASSVGGGDSYTQYF
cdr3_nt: TGTGCCAGCAGCGTAGGAGGGGGGGACTCATATACGCAGTATTTT

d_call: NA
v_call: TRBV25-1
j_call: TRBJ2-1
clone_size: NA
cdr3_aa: CASSGPGTPGDEQFF
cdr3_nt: TGTGCCAGCAGTGGACCCGGGACTCCGGGCGATGAGCAGTTCTTC

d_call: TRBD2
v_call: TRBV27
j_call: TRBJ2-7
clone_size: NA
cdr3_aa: CASSSLGREGYEQYF
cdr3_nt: TGTGCCAGCAGTTCCCTGGGGAGGGAGGGATACGAGCAGTACTTC

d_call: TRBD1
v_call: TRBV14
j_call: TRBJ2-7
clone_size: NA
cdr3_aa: CASSNQGTENLYEQYF
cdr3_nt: TGTGCCAGCAGCAATCAAGGGACAGAAAATTTATACGAGCAGTACTTC

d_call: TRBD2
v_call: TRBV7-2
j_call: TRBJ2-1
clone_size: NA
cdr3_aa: CASSLQGLASYNEQFF
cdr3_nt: TGTGCCAGCAGCCTACAGGGACTAGCCTCCTACAATGAGCAGTTCTTC

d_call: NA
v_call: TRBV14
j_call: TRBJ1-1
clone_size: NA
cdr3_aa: CASSQVEGRAFF
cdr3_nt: TGTGCCAGCAGCCAAGTTGAGGGAAGAGCTTTCTTT

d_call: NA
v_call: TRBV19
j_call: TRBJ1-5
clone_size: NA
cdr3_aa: CASSIFGGTTNQPQHF
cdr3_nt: TGTGCCAGTAGTATTTTCGGGGGCACAACCAATCAGCCCCAGCATTTT

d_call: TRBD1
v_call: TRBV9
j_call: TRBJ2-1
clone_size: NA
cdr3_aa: CASRRGQGFRNEQFF
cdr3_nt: TGTGCCAGCAGGAGGGGACAGGGTTTTCGCAATGAGCAGTTCTTC

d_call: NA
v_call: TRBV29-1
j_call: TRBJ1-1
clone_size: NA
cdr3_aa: CSVSVTEAFF
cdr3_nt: TGCAGCGTTAGCGTGACGGAAGCTTTCTTT

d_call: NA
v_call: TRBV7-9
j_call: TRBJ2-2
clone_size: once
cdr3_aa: CASSLVWQVNTGELFF
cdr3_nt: TGTGCCAGCAGCTTAGTTTGGCAGGTGAACACCGGGGAGCTGTTTTTT

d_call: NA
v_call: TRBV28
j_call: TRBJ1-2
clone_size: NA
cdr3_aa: CASSSGILRGGYTF
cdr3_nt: TGTGCCAGCAGTTCCGGGATCCTCCGGGGTGGCTACACCTTC

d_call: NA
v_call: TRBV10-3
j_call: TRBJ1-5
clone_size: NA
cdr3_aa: CATRPLLNQPQHF
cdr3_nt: TGTGCCACCAGGCCCCTGTTGAATCAGCCCCAGCATTTT